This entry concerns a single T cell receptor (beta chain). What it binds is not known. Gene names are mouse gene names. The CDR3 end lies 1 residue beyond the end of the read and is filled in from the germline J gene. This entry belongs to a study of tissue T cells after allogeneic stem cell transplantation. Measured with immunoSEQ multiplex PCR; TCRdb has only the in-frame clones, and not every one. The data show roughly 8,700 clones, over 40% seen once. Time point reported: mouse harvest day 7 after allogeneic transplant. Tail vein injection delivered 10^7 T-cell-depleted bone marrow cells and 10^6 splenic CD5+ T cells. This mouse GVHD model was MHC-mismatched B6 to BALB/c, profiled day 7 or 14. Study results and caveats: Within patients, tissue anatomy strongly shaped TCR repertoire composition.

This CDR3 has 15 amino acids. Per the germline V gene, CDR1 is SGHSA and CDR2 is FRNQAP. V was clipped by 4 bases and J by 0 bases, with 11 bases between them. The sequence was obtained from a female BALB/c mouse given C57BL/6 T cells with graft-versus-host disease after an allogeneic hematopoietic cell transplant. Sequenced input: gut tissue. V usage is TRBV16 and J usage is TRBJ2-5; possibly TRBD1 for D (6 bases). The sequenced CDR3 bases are TGTGCAAGCAGCTCGGGACAATATAACCAAGACACCCAGTAC. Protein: CASSSGQYNQDTQY. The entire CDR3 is CASSSGQYNQDTQYF.